This TCR beta chain was retrieved from a study of T-cell memory formation after mild COVID-19. As to this clonotype: The antigen remains undetermined.

TCRdb itself ran the 5' RACE reads through MiXCR, one entry per CDR3 protein. The sample includes approximately 570,000 distinct CDR3 sequences, roughly 17% of them seen just once. There are 16 residues in the CDR3. J was trimmed by 5 bases and V by 0 bases; bases with no gene match: 7. Germline CDR1 is DFQATT and CDR2 is SNEGSKA (reference sequence). The study's findings and limits: Researchers found some responding clones in pre-infection memory, a sign that cross-reactive memory joined. Clonal second-wave expansions that peaked on day 37 had unconfirmed SARS-CoV-2 specificity.

The rearrangement joins TRBV20-1 to TRBJ2-2, with 9 bases lining up with TRBD2. Sequenced: PBMCs or a T cell subset sorted from them (not recorded which). This clonotype was obtained from an adult woman who had mild COVID-19 (a few samples of this study predate the infection). Cell type and time point are not known. The CDR3 region has the DNA TGCAGTGCTAGAGATCCGGCTAGCGGGGAAACCGGGGAGCTGTTTTTT. Amino acids: CSARDPASGETGELFF.